These T cell receptor beta chains were read from a single sample in a study of Ad26.COV2.S vaccination and SARS-CoV-2 variants. Repertoires were generated with immunoSEQ multiplex PCR, while TCRdb's copy carries only in-frame clones and drops some. The sample contains some 410,000 clones, about 90% of which appear only once. Sample: peripheral blood, taken in a trial of Ad26.COV2.S vaccine versus placebo. All receptors come from a person between 18 and 65 years old who received the Ad26.COV2.S COVID-19 vaccine or a placebo. Each CDR3 is given with its conserved first and last residue. A D gene is named only where the DNA matches it firmly. Not every row has a clone size; where given, it reads once, few, many or a size class.

j_call,d_call,v_call,clone_size,cdr3_aa,cdr3_nt
TRBJ1-5,TRBD1,TRBV20-1,NA,CSASPHSRTGGSHQPQHF,TGCAGTGCTAGTCCTCACTCTAGGACAGGGGGGTCCCATCAGCCCCAGCATTTT
TRBJ2-1,TRBD2,TRBV7-2,NA,CASSLRVAGARNEQFF,TGTGCCAGCAGCTTAAGGGTAGCGGGGGCGAGGAATGAGCAGTTCTTC
TRBJ1-4,TRBD1,TRBV5-5,NA,CASSSPRQGVWTNEKLFF,TGTGCCAGCAGTTCCCCCCGACAGGGGGTTTGGACTAATGAAAAACTGTTTTTT
TRBJ1-1,NA,TRBV29-1,NA,CSVDDSYGTEAFF,TGCAGCGTTGACGACAGCTATGGCACTGAAGCTTTCTTT
TRBJ1-1,NA,TRBV6-5,NA,CASRPRQNMNTEAFF,TGTGCCAGCAGACCGAGACAGAACATGAACACTGAAGCTTTCTTT
TRBJ1-5,NA,TRBV20-1,NA,CSASENQPQHF,TGCAGTGCTAGCGAGAATCAGCCCCAGCATTTT
TRBJ2-7,NA,TRBV28,NA,CASSLSPDFIDYEQYF,TGTGCCAGCAGTTTAAGTCCGGACTTCATCGACTACGAGCAGTACTTC
TRBJ1-2,NA,TRBV5-8,NA,CASGPVTILF,TGTGCCAGCGGCCCTGTGACAATTTTGTTC
TRBJ2-5,NA,TRBV5-6,NA,CASSWGETGETQYF,TGTGCCAGCAGCTGGGGTGAAACGGGGGAGACCCAGTACTTC
TRBJ2-5,NA,TRBV7-2,NA,CASSSGLSKGETQYF,TGTGCCAGCAGCTCAGGACTCTCGAAAGGGGAGACCCAGTACTTC
TRBJ2-3,TRBD2,TRBV23-1,once,CASSRGTSGGSTDTQYF,TGCGCCAGCAGTCGGGGGACTAGCGGGGGCAGCACAGATACGCAGTATTTT
TRBJ1-1,NA,TRBV5-1,NA,CASSLEIGRGTLAFF,TGCGCCAGCAGCTTGGAAATTGGCAGGGGAACATTGGCTTTCTTT
TRBJ1-1,TRBD1,TRBV5-1,NA,CASRPTTGGSEAFF,TGCGCCAGCAGACCTACAACAGGGGGCTCTGAAGCTTTCTTT
TRBJ1-2,NA,TRBV4-3,NA,CASSPDGGNYGYTF,TGCGCCAGCAGCCCCGATGGGGGAAACTATGGCTACACCTTC
TRBJ2-5,TRBD1,TRBV10-3,NA,CAISVRDRVGQETQYF,TGTGCCATCAGTGTACGGGACAGGGTAGGACAAGAGACCCAGTACTTC
TRBJ2-1,NA,TRBV5-1,NA,CASSRSGDNEQFF,TGCGCCAGCAGCCGGTCAGGGGACAATGAGCAGTTCTTC
TRBJ1-2,TRBD1,TRBV3-1/TRBV3-2,NA,CASSPDRLTRGSGYTF,TGTGCCAGCAGCCCGGACAGGCTTACACGGGGTAGTGGCTACACCTTC
TRBJ2-5,NA,TRBV24-1,NA,CATSDLGGRGTKETQYF,TGTGCCACCAGTGATTTGGGAGGGAGGGGGACCAAAGAGACCCAGTACTTC
TRBJ2-7,TRBD1,TRBV2,NA,CASTLIPGQGAYEQYF,TGTGCCAGCACCTTAATACCGGGACAGGGGGCCTACGAGCAGTACTTC
TRBJ1-3,TRBD1,TRBV6-5,NA,CASTAARDRVYTIYF,TGTGCCAGCACCGCCGCCCGGGACAGGGTGTACACCATATATTTT
TRBJ1-1,TRBD1,TRBV4-1,NA,CASSQGTGGGMNTEAFF,TGCGCCAGCAGCCAGGGGACAGGGGGAGGTATGAACACTGAAGCTTTCTTT
TRBJ1-1,TRBD1,TRBV27,NA,CASSYEGGGMNTEAFF,TGTGCCAGCAGTTATGAAGGGGGCGGGATGAACACTGAAGCTTTCTTT
TRBJ2-7,NA,TRBV6-5,NA,CASSPLRPYEQYF,TGTGCCAGCAGTCCCCTGAGGCCCTACGAGCAGTACTTC
TRBJ2-1,NA,TRBV12-3/TRBV12-4,NA,CASMGGVGNEQFF,TGTGCCAGCATGGGGGGAGTGGGGAATGAGCAGTTCTTC
TRBJ1-2,NA,TRBV20-1,NA,CSVLDYGYTF,TGCAGTGTTCTGGACTATGGCTACACCTTC
TRBJ2-2,TRBD1,TRBV5-3,NA,CARSTPGQGKAQELFF,TGTGCCAGAAGCACCCCCGGACAGGGAAAAGCCCAGGAGCTGTTTTTT
TRBJ1-6,NA,TRBV11-2,NA,CASNFQQGWYNSPLHF,TGTGCCAGCAACTTCCAGCAGGGGTGGTATAATTCACCCCTCCACTTT
TRBJ2-3,NA,TRBV6-2/TRBV6-3,NA,CASSFDMGTDTQYF,TGTGCCAGCAGTTTTGATATGGGCACAGATACGCAGTATTTT
TRBJ1-2,NA,TRBV6-5,NA,CASSYSNLYTF,TGTGCCAGCAGTTACTCGAATCTCTACACCTTC
TRBJ1-2,NA,TRBV21-1,NA,CASSKAIRAGGYYGYTF,TGTGCCAGCAGCAAAGCTATAAGGGCAGGGGGATACTATGGCTACACCTTC
TRBJ1-1,NA,TRBV25-1,NA,CASSPGQGTEAFF,TGTGCCAGCAGCCCCGGGCAGGGGACTGAAGCTTTCTTT
TRBJ2-5,NA,TRBV6-2/TRBV6-3,NA,CASSLSVSSRFETQYF,TGTGCCAGCAGTCTTAGCGTCTCGTCGCGGTTTGAGACCCAGTACTTC
TRBJ2-7,NA,TRBV29-1,NA,CSVETRRGPTYEQYF,TGCAGCGTTGAGACTCGGCGGGGGCCCACCTACGAGCAGTACTTC
TRBJ2-3,NA,TRBV27,NA,CASSAEVGADTQYF,TGTGCCAGCAGCGCCGAGGTTGGGGCAGATACGCAGTATTTT
TRBJ2-3,TRBD2,TRBV6-5,NA,CASSYGLAAPTDTQYF,TGTGCCAGCAGTTACGGCCTAGCGGCCCCCACAGATACGCAGTATTTT
TRBJ2-5,TRBD2,TRBV9,NA,CASSVGLAGVETQYF,TGTGCCAGCAGCGTCGGACTAGCGGGGGTGGAGACCCAGTACTTC
TRBJ2-2,TRBD2,TRBV10-1,NA,CASSGGGFTGELFF,TGCGCCAGCAGTGGCGGGGGGTTCACCGGGGAGCTGTTTTTT
TRBJ2-3,TRBD1,TRBV19,once,CASSTGGGTDTQYF,TGTGCCAGTAGTACAGGGGGCGGGACAGATACGCAGTATTTT
TRBJ2-1,TRBD2,TRBV9,NA,CASSPGVAGGNEQFF,TGTGCCAGCAGCCCAGGGGTAGCGGGGGGCAATGAGCAGTTCTTC
TRBJ2-3,TRBD1,TRBV6-1,NA,CASSEGQGSYTDTQYF,TGTGCCAGCAGTGAGGGACAGGGGAGCTACACAGATACGCAGTATTTT
TRBJ2-2,TRBD2,TRBV19,NA,CASRLAEITGELFF,TGTGCCAGTAGACTAGCGGAGATCACCGGGGAGCTGTTTTTT
TRBJ1-1,NA,TRBV21-1,NA,CASSRRRDEAFF,TGTGCCAGCAGCCGGAGGCGCGATGAAGCTTTCTTT
TRBJ2-3,NA,TRBV6-2/TRBV6-3,NA,CASSYRARQDPTDTQYF,TGTGCCAGCAGTTATAGGGCTAGGCAGGACCCCACAGATACGCAGTATTTT
TRBJ2-1,TRBD2,TRBV7-9,NA,CASSLVAGGPLEQFF,TGTGCCAGCAGCTTAGTAGCGGGGGGGCCTCTTGAGCAGTTCTTC
TRBJ2-3,TRBD2,TRBV11-2,NA,CASSLEGLAGGIDTQYF,TGTGCCAGCAGCTTAGAAGGACTAGCGGGGGGAATAGATACGCAGTATTTT
TRBJ2-1,TRBD2,TRBV12-3/TRBV12-4,NA,CASATSGGPLQFF,TGTGCCAGCGCGACTAGCGGGGGCCCTCTGCAGTTCTTC
TRBJ1-2,NA,TRBV6-5,NA,CASSILQANYGYTF,TGTGCCAGCAGTATTCTACAGGCAAACTATGGCTACACCTTC
TRBJ2-5,TRBD1,TRBV4-1,NA,CASSDFYRGLETQYF,TGCGCCAGCAGCGACTTTTACAGGGGGCTGGAGACCCAGTACTTC
TRBJ2-5,TRBD1,TRBV5-1,NA,CASSLTGGRQETQYF,TGCGCCAGCAGCTTGACAGGGGGCCGACAAGAGACCCAGTACTTC